These 18 T cell receptor beta chains came from one sample sequenced in a study of response to subunit inactivated influenza vaccine. TCRdb re-derived calls from the RT-PCR reads in MiXCR, one entry per CDR3 protein. The table records approximately 730,000 distinct CDR3 sequences, approximately 14% of them present only once. The sequenced sample was PBMCs from blood, obtained 14 to 15 days before vaccination. Receptors originate from a man over 45 who received an inactivated influenza vaccine.

The CDR3 loop reads CASNRGGGPEAFF. The CDR3 DNA reads TGTGCCAGCAACCGCGGGGGGGGCCCTGAAGCTTTCTTT. The chain uses TRBV28 and TRBJ1-1; tentative D call: TRBD1 (6 bases). This CDR3 is built from 13 residues. With 7 bases removed from V and 6 bases from J, the gap between germline ends came to 15 bases. CDR1 and CDR2 from the germline V gene are MDHEN and SYDVKM.

The rearrangement uses TRBV20-1 and TRBJ2-7, with D uncertain. Germline values: CDR1 DFQATT, CDR2 SNEGSKA (reference sequence). Trimming took off 5 bases at V and 6 bases at J, with 17 bases between the two ends. The CDR3 runs 13 residues. CDR3 DNA sequence: TGCAGTGCTCCCCGCGAGGTGGTGGGCGAGCAGTACTTC. Its protein is CSAPREVVGEQYF.

This clonotype has more than one count but fewer than ten. This sequence joins TRBV12-3 or TRBV12-4 and TRBJ2-2; D gene uncertain. The CDR3 runs to 13 residues. V gave up 3 bases and J gave up 4 bases, with 6 bases separating them. CDR3 DNA sequence: TGTGCCAGCAGTTTGTGGCGCACCGGGGAGCTGTTTTTT. Translation gives CASSLWRTGELFF.

This clonotype was counted only a few times. The V gene is TRBV7-8, the J gene TRBJ2-5, with 9 positions matching TRBD1. The CDR3 has 15 residues. CDR1 is SGHVS and CDR2 is FQNEAQ in the germline V gene. Germline trimming cut 5 bases from V and 2 bases from J; bases unmatched to any gene: 6. The CDR3 coding sequence is TGTGCCAGCAGCCTCCGGGACAGGGTACAAGAGACCCAGTACTTC. It translates to CASSLRDRVQETQYF.

V gene TRBV9 combines with J gene TRBJ1-1; D is uncertain. The CDR3 totals 10 residues. From germline, CDR1 is SGDLS and CDR2 YYNGEE. Trimming cost V 4 bases and J 10 bases, with 8 bases left between them. The CDR3 DNA sequence: TGTGCCAGCAGCCCAGACCGAGCTTTCTTT. Translating it yields CASSPDRAFF.

This clonotype was seen repeatedly, ten times or more. The chain employs TRBV29-1 and TRBJ2-3; D uncertain. CDR1 is SQVTM and CDR2 is ANQGSEA in the germline V gene. The V and J ends lost 5 bases and 6 bases respectively, with 9 bases between them. CDR3 length: 11 residues. The CDR3 nucleotides read TGCAGCGTTTATGACTGGGATACGCAGTATTTT. Translating gives CSVYDWDTQYF.

A remark on this clonotype: The junction departs from the called germline gene at one end, perhaps through a read error. This chain joins TRBV11-2 and TRBJ2-7, with 13 bases matching TRBD2. This CDR3 has 15 residues. The germline V gene has CDR1 SGHAT and CDR2 FQNNGV. The CDR3 protein is CASSLGLAGIYEKYF. CDR3 nucleotide sequence: TGTGCCAGCAGCTTGGGACTAGCGGGAATCTACGAGAAGTACTTC. Full variable domain (outside the CDR3, taken from reference TRBV11-2 and TRBJ2-7): EAGVAQSPRYKIIEKRQSVAFWCNPISGHATLYWYQQILGQGPKLLIQFQNNGVVDDSQLPKDRFSAERLKGVDSTLKIQPAKLEDSAVYLCASSLGLAGIYEKYFGPGTRLTVT.

This sequence joins TRBV28 and TRBJ1-2; D is perhaps TRBD1 (5 bases). In germline, CDR1 is MDHEN, CDR2 SYDVKM. V gave up 2 bases and J gave up 7 bases, with 29 bases separating them. The CDR3 has 19 residues. CDR3 loop: CASSLASQGGRNWGSGYTF. The CDR3 nucleotides read TGTGCCAGCAGTTTAGCGTCCCAGGGAGGAAGAAATTGGGGGTCTGGCTACACCTTC.

This clonotype has just a few counts. The chain links TRBV14 to TRBJ2-1, with D uncertain. V was pared by 0 bases and J by 13 bases, with 13 bases between. Looked up from germline, CDR1 is SGHDN and CDR2 is FVKESK. The CDR3 consists of 13 residues. CDR3 bases: TGTGCCAGCAGCCAAGATCCCCTGGGCAAACAGTTCTTC. Translated, it gives CASSQDPLGKQFF.

This clonotype was detected ten times or more. The chain employs TRBV15 and TRBJ1-6; TRBD1 aligns across 9 bases. Germline CDR1 is LNHNV and CDR2 is YYDKDF (reference sequence). The trim removed 5 bases at V and 7 bases at J, leaving 3 bases unmatched. CDR3 length: 14 residues. The CDR3 nucleotides are TGTGCCACCAGCCGGGACAGGGTAAATTCACCCCTCCACTTT. Residues: CATSRDRVNSPLHF.

The chain has TRBV7-6 and TRBJ2-7, with D unclear. CDR1 is SGHVS and CDR2 is FNYEAQ in the germline V gene. The CDR3 is 14 amino acids. Trimming left V 2 bases short and J 1 base short, with 9 bases between. The CDR3 DNA sequence: TGTGCCAGCAGCTTAAGAATCCAGTCCTACGAGCAGTACTTC. Translated, it gives CASSLRIQSYEQYF.

The chain recombines TRBV28 with TRBJ2-6; D is unresolved. The V end lost 5 bases, the J end lost 3 bases, and 14 bases lay between the germline ends. CDR1 MDHEN and CDR2 SYDVKM come from the germline V gene. CDR3 length: 16 residues. CDR3 region: CASSPGDWVGANVLTF. The CDR3 bases are TGTGCCAGCAGTCCGGGTGATTGGGTTGGGGCCAACGTCCTGACTTTC.

J is TRBJ1-1 and V is TRBV5-1; 9 bases map to TRBD1. This CDR3 has 16 residues. Germline CDR1 is SGHRS and CDR2 is YFSETQ. The junction had 8 bases not matched to a gene; V was cut back by 0 bases and J by 5 bases. The CDR3 is CASSLAPGQGLTEAFF. Written as DNA, the CDR3 is TGCGCCAGCAGCTTGGCCCCGGGACAGGGTTTAACTGAAGCTTTCTTT.

The sample holds a few counts of this clonotype. The chain employs TRBV10-2 and TRBJ2-1; D may be TRBD1 (5 bases). CDR3 size: 15 residues. CDR1 is WSHSY and CDR2 is SAAADI in the germline V gene. V was shortened by 3 bases and J by 3 bases, with 12 bases between the two germline ends. The CDR3 reads CASSDRVKNYNEQFF. The CDR3 DNA reads TGCGCCAGCAGTGACAGGGTAAAGAACTACAATGAGCAGTTCTTC.

The sample holds a few counts of this clonotype. The V and J genes are TRBV2 and TRBJ2-3, with D maybe TRBD2 (6 bases). Between the trimmed V and J ends, which lost 6 bases and 2 bases, there was a span of 12 bases. This CDR3 contains 14 residues. The germline V gene has CDR1 SNHLY and CDR2 FYNNEI. The CDR3 coding sequence is TGTGCCAGCAGGGACTACGCCCACACAGATACGCAGTATTTT. Protein: CASRDYAHTDTQYF.

This chain uses TRBV29-1 with TRBJ2-7; tentatively, D is TRBD1 (5 bases). CDR1 is SQVTM and CDR2 is ANQGSEA in the germline V gene. V lost 2 bases and J lost 4, with 9 bases in between. The CDR3 runs to 12 residues. CDR3 sequence: CSVEQGGYEQYF. The CDR3 coding sequence is TGCAGCGTTGAACAGGGTGGGTACGAGCAGTACTTC.

The sample holds a few counts of this clonotype. This rearrangement joins TRBV3-1 to TRBJ2-7; D unresolved. The CDR3 length is 15 residues. V dropped 3 bases and J dropped 2 bases, with 14 bases sitting between them. Germline loops: CDR1 LGHDT, CDR2 YNNKEL (reference sequence). The CDR3 nucleotides are TGTGCCAGCAGCCATCCTCCCCCAGGAACCTACGAGCAGTACTTC. Amino acid sequence: CASSHPPPGTYEQYF.

V is TRBV20-1 and J is TRBJ1-2; 11 positions agree with TRBD1. CDR1 DFQATT and CDR2 SNEGSKA come from the germline V gene (reference sequence). The V gene end was trimmed by 4 bases and the J gene end by 13 bases; junction bases not matched to a gene: 17. This CDR3 has 15 residues. The chain's CDR3 is CSATDRGPDPGRGTF. CDR3 coding DNA: TGCAGTGCTACGGACAGGGGGCCAGATCCCGGTCGCGGCACCTTC.